Listed below are T cell receptor beta chains from one sample, sequenced in a study of blood T cell repertoires in COVID-19. Produced via immunoSEQ multiplex PCR; TCRdb's table is partial and in-frame only. The sample holds about 440,000 clones; about nine tenths are singletons and the top ten take approximately 0.65%. Material for sequencing was PBMCs or T cells enriched from blood (not recorded which). The receptors stem from a young man who had recovered from COVID-19. The CDR3 runs from the conserved cysteine through the conserved F or W. The D gene is left open where the match is weak. Size is omitted from some rows. Given values are once, few, many or a class for expanded clones.

abundance	d_gene	j_gene	v_gene	CDR3aa	CDR3nt
.	.	TRBJ1-3	TRBV11-2	CASSFYRGNTIYF	TGTGCCAGCAGCTTCTACAGGGGAAACACCATATATTTT
.	.	TRBJ2-7	TRBV6-6	CASSYGLELSYEQYF	TGTGCCAGCAGTTATGGTCTAGAGTTATCCTACGAGCAGTACTTC
.	.	TRBJ1-6	TRBV5-4	CASSRTPGLLHF	TGTGCCAGCAGCCGGACACCAGGTCTCCTCCACTTT
.	.	TRBJ2-5	TRBV30	CAWSASFTSNSETQYF	TGTGCCTGGAGTGCCTCCTTTACTAGCAACTCGGAGACCCAGTACTTC
.	TRBD1	TRBJ2-4	TRBV3-1/TRBV3-2	CASSQVLRGLAKNIQYF	TGTGCCAGCAGCCAAGTTTTGAGGGGGCTAGCCAAAAACATTCAGTACTTC
.	TRBD2	TRBJ2-2	TRBV4-1	CASSQGGLAGVTGELFF	TGCGCCAGCAGCCAGGGGGGGCTAGCGGGAGTTACCGGGGAGCTGTTTTTT
.	.	TRBJ2-5	TRBV12-2	CASRPKQSGTSGLQETQYF	TGTGCAAGTCGCCCCAAACAGTCCGGGACTAGCGGACTACAAGAGACCCAGTACTTC
once	.	TRBJ1-2	TRBV7-9	CASKLHQGPASIYGYTF	TGTGCCAGCAAGCTTCATCAGGGCCCTGCTTCGATCTATGGCTACACCTTC
.	TRBD1	TRBJ1-1	TRBV27	CASQVVRQGVFRTEAFF	TGTGCCAGCCAAGTAGTCCGACAGGGAGTTTTTAGAACTGAAGCTTTCTTT
.	TRBD1	TRBJ1-6	TRBV30	CAWSVQRTGGAGNSPLHF	TGTGCCTGGAGTGTACAAAGGACAGGGGGCGCGGGGAATTCACCCCTCCACTTT
.	.	TRBJ1-5	TRBV28	CASSLTGEPNQPQHF	TGTGCCAGCAGTTTAACCGGGGAGCCAAATCAGCCCCAGCATTTT
.	.	TRBJ1-2	TRBV19	CASSIDREKGYTF	TGTGCCAGTAGTATAGATCGAGAGAAAGGCTACACCTTC
few	.	TRBJ1-2	TRBV5-6	CASSLQTRPFRDYGYTF	TGTGCCAGCAGCTTGCAAACCCGACCATTCCGGGACTATGGCTACACCTTC
.	.	TRBJ2-5	TRBV12-5	CASAPKGKETQYF	TGTGCTAGTGCCCCAAAGGGGAAAGAGACCCAGTACTTC
.	.	TRBJ2-2	TRBV5-4	CASSSGDWDTGELFF	TGTGCCAGCAGCTCCGGGGACTGGGACACCGGGGAGCTGTTTTTT
few	TRBD1	TRBJ1-1	TRBV29-1	CSSRTGYNTEAFF	TGCAGTTCGAGGACAGGCTACAACACTGAAGCTTTCTTT
.	TRBD1	TRBJ1-2	TRBV28	CASSWRDRGFYGYTF	TGTGCCAGCAGTTGGAGGGACAGGGGGTTCTATGGCTACACCTTC
few	TRBD1	TRBJ1-5	TRBV30	CAWSVTGGGQPQHF	TGTGCCTGGAGTGTCACAGGGGGAGGTCAGCCCCAGCATTTT
.	.	TRBJ1-3	TRBV9	CASSVAGLSGNTIYF	TGTGCCAGCAGCGTAGCAGGGCTCTCTGGAAACACCATATATTTT
.	.	TRBJ1-5	TRBV15	CATSSPRDSNQPQHF	TGTGCCACCAGCAGCCCCAGGGATAGCAATCAGCCCCAGCATTTT
.	.	TRBJ1-1	TRBV28	CASTPGAGKVDTEAFF	TGTGCCAGCACTCCTGGGGCAGGGAAGGTTGACACTGAAGCTTTCTTT
.	.	TRBJ2-3	TRBV10-1	CASSESTGEDTQYF	TGCGCCAGCAGTGAGTCTACGGGTGAAGATACGCAGTATTTT
.	.	TRBJ1-4	TRBV4-1	CASSQDSGGKQKLFF	TGCGCCAGCAGCCAAGATTCGGGGGGGAAGCAAAAACTGTTTTTT
few	TRBD1	TRBJ1-2	TRBV2	CASRNQGALPGYTF	TGTGCCAGCAGAAACCAGGGGGCGCTCCCTGGCTACACCTTC
.	TRBD1	TRBJ2-5	TRBV11-3	CASSFQTGVVETQYF	TGTGCCAGCAGCTTCCAGACAGGGGTCGTTGAGACCCAGTACTTC
once	.	TRBJ2-3	TRBV11-3	CASSLGVGRPDTQYF	TGTGCCAGCAGCTTAGGAGTGGGCCGACCCGATACGCAGTATTTT
.	.	TRBJ1-5	TRBV7-8	CASSLEAGIRQPQHF	TGTGCCAGCAGCTTAGAGGCAGGGATCAGGCAGCCCCAGCATTTT
.	TRBD1	TRBJ1-4	TRBV5-6	CASSWWGTDRELGEKLFF	TGTGCCAGCAGCTGGTGGGGGACCGACAGGGAACTTGGGGAAAAACTGTTTTTT
.	TRBD1	TRBJ1-6	TRBV6-5	CASSLLSGTELLHF	TGTGCCAGCAGTTTACTTAGTGGGACAGAACTCCTCCACTTT
.	TRBD1	TRBJ2-1	TRBV10-1	CASSVDRENEQFF	TGCGCCAGCAGCGTGGACAGGGAGAATGAGCAGTTCTTC